These 11 T cell receptor beta chains came from one sample sequenced in a study of blood T cells in healthy people across ages. Sample-barcoded 5' priming and a J-beta primer mix drove a second PCR of roughly 7 to 11 cycles. One entry per CDR3 protein, called by TCRdb with MiXCR from the 5' RACE reads. Here the sample spans almost 550,000 distinct CDR3 sequences, approximately 25% being singletons. This sample was shared with a second study, whose subject was T cells of mothers and their children.

The sequenced sample was blood. Source of these receptors: a boy aged 5-17 years in good health.

The chain couples TRBV12-3 or TRBV12-4 to TRBJ2-1, with no clear D. This CDR3 spans 15 amino acids. V was clipped by 0 bases and J by 0 bases, with 6 bases between them. CDR3 DNA: TGTGCCAGCAGTTTAGCGCCCAACTCCTACAATGAGCAGTTCTTC. Protein product: CASSLAPNSYNEQFF.

The genes are TRBV6-6 and TRBJ1-2; 9 bases align to TRBD1. The J segment lost 4 bases and the V segment lost 2 bases, leaving 5 bases of the junction unmatched. The V gene's germline CDR1 is MNHNY and CDR2 SVGAGI (reference sequence). The CDR3 spans 15 residues. CDR3 amino acids: CASSYRDREIYGYTF. DNA of the CDR3: TGTGCCAGCAGTTACCGGGACAGGGAGATCTATGGCTACACCTTC.

This clonotype showed up just a few times. The chain uses TRBV28 and TRBJ2-4; TRBD2 agrees at 11 bases. This CDR3 is built from 21 residues. With 5 bases clipped from V and 1 base from J, the junction kept 19 bases outside the gene matches. Germline CDR1 reads MDHEN; CDR2 reads SYDVKM. The CDR3 DNA reads TGTGCCAGCAGTGCTAGCGCTCCCGGGACTAGCGGTGTTATGGCCAAAAACATTCAGTACTTC. It specifies CASSASAPGTSGVMAKNIQYF.

The chain carries TRBV18 and TRBJ1-1; 8 bases match TRBD1. The J segment lost 4 bases and the V segment lost 6 bases, leaving 4 bases of the junction unmatched. Germline lookup yields CDR1 KGHSH and CDR2 LQKENI. The CDR3 sequence is 13 residues long. CDR3 residues: CASSKQGGTEAFF. The CDR3 region has the DNA TGTGCCAGCTCCAAACAGGGGGGCACTGAAGCTTTCTTT.

This chain joins TRBV15 and TRBJ2-7; either TRBD1 or TRBD2 may supply D (5 bases each). Germline V gene lookup returns CDR1 LNHNV and CDR2 YYDKDF (reference sequence). The CDR3 is made up of 13 amino acids. Trimming left V 4 bases short and J 6 bases short, with 13 bases between. The CDR3 loop is CATSTGTVREQYF. In DNA form, the CDR3 reads TGTGCCACCAGCACAGGGACCGTTCGCGAGCAGTACTTC.

This chain connects TRBV5-6 to TRBJ2-5; 14 bases map to TRBD2. The CDR3 totals 18 residues. In germline, CDR1 is SGHDT, CDR2 YYEEEE. J lost 5 bases, V lost 4 bases, and 13 bases had no gene match. The CDR3 here is CASSLGTSGRSLRETQYF. The CDR3 region has the DNA TGTGCCAGCAGCCTCGGGACTAGCGGGAGATCTCTCCGGGAGACCCAGTACTTC.

Only a few counts were recorded for this clonotype. This CDR3 reads CATSRDVGGGGQYF. The CDR3 DNA sequence: TGTGCCACCAGCAGAGATGTCGGAGGGGGCGGGCAGTACTTC. The V gene is TRBV15, the J gene TRBJ2-7; D might be TRBD1 (7 bases). Germline CDR1 is LNHNV and CDR2 is YYDKDF (reference sequence). The V end lost 0 bases, the J end lost 9 bases, and 15 bases lay between the germline ends. The CDR3 consists of 14 residues.

The chain carries TRBV7-2 and TRBJ2-4, with D tentatively TRBD1 (6 bases). The CDR3 has 14 residues. Germline V lookup: CDR1 SGHTA, CDR2 FQGNSA. V was pared by 2 bases and J by 6 bases, with 11 bases between. In DNA, the CDR3 is TGTGCCAGCAGCTTAACAGGGAGCACAAACATTCAGTACTTC. It encodes CASSLTGSTNIQYF.

The V gene is TRBV29-1, the J gene TRBJ2-2; 14 bases line up with TRBD2. After removal of 6 bases from V and 6 bases from J, the junction contained 6 bases not matched to a gene. The CDR3 is made up of 15 amino acids. Germline CDR1 and CDR2: SQVTM and ANQGSEA. CDR3: CSVIGLAGGAGELFF. The CDR3, as DNA: TGCAGCGTCATAGGACTAGCGGGAGGTGCCGGGGAGCTGTTTTTT.

This clonotype was detected only once. V is TRBV20-1 and J is TRBJ2-7; 7 bases are shared with TRBD2. Germline trimming cut 6 bases from V and 2 bases from J; bases unmatched to any gene: 4. This CDR3 comprises 12 residues. The germline V gene encodes CDR1 DFQATT and CDR2 SNEGSKA (reference sequence). CDR3 sequence reads: CSALGGTYEQYF. DNA for the CDR3: TGCAGTGCCCTCGGGGGGACCTACGAGCAGTACTTC.

The gene calls are TRBV6-5 and TRBJ1-3; no definite D call. V lost 11 bases and J lost 2, with 13 bases in between. Per the germline V gene, CDR1 is MNHEY and CDR2 is SVGAGI. There are 13 residues in the CDR3. CDR3 bases: TGTGCCGCCGCGACTGGGGCTGGAAACACCATATATTTT. Translation: CAAATGAGNTIYF.